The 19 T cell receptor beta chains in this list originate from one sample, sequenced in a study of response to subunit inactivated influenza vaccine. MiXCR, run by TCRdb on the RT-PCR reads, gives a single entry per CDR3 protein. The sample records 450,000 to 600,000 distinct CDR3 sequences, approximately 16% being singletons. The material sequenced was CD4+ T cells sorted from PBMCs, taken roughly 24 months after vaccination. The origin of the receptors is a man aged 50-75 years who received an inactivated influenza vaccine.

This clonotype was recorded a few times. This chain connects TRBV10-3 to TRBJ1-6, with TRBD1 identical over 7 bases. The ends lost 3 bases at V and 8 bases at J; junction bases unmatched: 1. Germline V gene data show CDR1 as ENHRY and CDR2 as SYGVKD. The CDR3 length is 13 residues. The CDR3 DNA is TGTGCCATCAGTGATCAGGGGGATTCACCCCTCCACTTT. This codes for CAISDQGDSPLHF.

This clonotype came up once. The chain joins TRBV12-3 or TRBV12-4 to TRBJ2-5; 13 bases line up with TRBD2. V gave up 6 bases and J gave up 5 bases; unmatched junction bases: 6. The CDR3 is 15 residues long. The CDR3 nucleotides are TGTGCCAGCAGCCGTGGGACTAGCGGGGAGGAGACCCAGTACTTC. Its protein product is CASSRGTSGEETQYF.

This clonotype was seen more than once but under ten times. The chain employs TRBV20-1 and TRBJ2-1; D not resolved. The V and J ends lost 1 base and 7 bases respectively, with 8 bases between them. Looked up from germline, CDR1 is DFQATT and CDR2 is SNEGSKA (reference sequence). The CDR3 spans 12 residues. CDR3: CSARGTWNEQFF. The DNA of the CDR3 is TGCAGTGCTAGAGGTACTTGGAATGAGCAGTTCTTC.

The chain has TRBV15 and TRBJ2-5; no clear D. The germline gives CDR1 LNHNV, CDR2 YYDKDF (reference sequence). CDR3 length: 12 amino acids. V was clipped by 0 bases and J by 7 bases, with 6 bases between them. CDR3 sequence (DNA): TGTGCCACCAGCAGAGATTCGACGACCCAGTACTTC. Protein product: CATSRDSTTQYF.

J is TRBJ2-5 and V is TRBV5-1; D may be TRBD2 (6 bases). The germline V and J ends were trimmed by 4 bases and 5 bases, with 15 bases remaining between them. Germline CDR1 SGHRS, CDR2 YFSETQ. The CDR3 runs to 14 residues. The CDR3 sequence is CASSPGLPTETQYF. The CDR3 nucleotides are TGCGCCAGCAGCCCAGGACTACCAACGGAGACCCAGTACTTC.

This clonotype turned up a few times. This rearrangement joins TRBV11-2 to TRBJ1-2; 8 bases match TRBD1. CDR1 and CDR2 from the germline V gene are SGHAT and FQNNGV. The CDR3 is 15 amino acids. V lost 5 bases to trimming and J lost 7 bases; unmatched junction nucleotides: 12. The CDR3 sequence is CASSRTGTGPLGYTF. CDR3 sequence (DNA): TGTGCCAGCAGCCGGACCGGGACAGGCCCCCTTGGCTACACCTTC.

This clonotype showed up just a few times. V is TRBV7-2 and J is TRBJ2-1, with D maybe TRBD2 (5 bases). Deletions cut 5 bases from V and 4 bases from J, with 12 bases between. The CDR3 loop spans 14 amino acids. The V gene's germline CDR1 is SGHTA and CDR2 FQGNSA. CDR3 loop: CASSPDSHYNEQFF. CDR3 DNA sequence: TGTGCCAGCAGCCCGGACTCACATTACAATGAGCAGTTCTTC.

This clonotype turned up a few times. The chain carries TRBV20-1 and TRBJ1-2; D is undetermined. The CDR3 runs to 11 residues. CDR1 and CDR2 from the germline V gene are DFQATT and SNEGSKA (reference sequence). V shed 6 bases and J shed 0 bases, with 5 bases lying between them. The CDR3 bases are TGCAGTGCCTTAGCTAACTATGGCTACACCTTC. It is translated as CSALANYGYTF.

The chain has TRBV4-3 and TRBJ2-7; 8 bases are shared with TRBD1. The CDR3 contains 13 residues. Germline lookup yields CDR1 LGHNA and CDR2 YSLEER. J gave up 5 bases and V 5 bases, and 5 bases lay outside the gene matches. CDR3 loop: CASSTRTGNEQYF. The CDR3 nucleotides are TGCGCCAGCAGCACTCGGACAGGGAACGAGCAGTACTTC.

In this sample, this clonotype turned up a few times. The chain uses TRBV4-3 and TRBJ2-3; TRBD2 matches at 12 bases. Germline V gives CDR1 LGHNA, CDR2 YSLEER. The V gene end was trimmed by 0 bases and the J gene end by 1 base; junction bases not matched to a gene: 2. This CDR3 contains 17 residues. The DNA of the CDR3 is TGCGCCAGCAGCCAAGAACCTAGCGGGAGGGGCACAGATACGCAGTATTTT. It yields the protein CASSQEPSGRGTDTQYF.

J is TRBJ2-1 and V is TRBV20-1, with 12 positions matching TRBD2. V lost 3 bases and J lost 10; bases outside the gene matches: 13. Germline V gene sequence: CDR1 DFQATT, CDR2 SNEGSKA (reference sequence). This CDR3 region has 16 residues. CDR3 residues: CSARRVPSGRAGEQFF. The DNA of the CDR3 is TGCAGTGCTAGGAGGGTACCTAGCGGGAGGGCCGGAGAGCAGTTCTTC.

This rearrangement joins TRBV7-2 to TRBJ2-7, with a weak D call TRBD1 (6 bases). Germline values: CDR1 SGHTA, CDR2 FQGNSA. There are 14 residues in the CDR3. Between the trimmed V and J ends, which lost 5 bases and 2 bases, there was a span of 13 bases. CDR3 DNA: TGTGCCAGCAGCCCCTTACGACAGGCCTACGAGCAGTACTTC. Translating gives CASSPLRQAYEQYF.

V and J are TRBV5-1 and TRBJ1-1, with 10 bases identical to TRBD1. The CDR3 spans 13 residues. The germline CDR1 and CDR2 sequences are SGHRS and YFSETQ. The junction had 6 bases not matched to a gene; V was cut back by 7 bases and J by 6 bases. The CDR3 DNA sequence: TGCGCCAGCCTGGCAGGGACAGGGGCTGAAGCTTTCTTT. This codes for CASLAGTGAEAFF.

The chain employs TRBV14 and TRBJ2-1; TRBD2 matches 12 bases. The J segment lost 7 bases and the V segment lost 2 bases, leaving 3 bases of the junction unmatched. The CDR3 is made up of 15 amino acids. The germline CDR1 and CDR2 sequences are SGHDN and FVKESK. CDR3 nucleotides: TGTGCCAGCAGCCAACAACTAGCGGGAGGTAATGAGCAGTTCTTC. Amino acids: CASSQQLAGGNEQFF.

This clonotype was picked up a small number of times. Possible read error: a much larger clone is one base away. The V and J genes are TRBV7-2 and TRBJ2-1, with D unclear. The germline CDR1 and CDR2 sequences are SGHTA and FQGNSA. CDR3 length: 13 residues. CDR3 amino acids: CSSSYQTYNEQFF. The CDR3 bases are TGTTCCAGCAGTTATCAAACATACAATGAGCAGTTCTTC.

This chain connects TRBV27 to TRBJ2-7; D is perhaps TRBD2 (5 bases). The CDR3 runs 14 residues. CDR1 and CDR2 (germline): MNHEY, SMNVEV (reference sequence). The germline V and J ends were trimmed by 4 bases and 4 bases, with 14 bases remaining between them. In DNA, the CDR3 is TGTGCCAGCAGTTCGGGGAGCAGCGCATACGAGCAGTACTTC. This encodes CASSSGSSAYEQYF.

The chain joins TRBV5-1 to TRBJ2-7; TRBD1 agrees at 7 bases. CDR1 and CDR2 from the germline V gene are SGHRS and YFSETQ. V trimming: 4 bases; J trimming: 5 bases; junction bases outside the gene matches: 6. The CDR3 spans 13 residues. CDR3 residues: CASSLTGPHEQYF. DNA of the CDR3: TGCGCCAGCAGCCTGACAGGGCCCCACGAGCAGTACTTC.

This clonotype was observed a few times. CDR3 region: CASSSVENRDQPQHF. DNA for the CDR3: TGTGCCAGCAGCTCCGTTGAGAACAGGGATCAGCCCCAGCATTTT. The rearrangement links TRBV5-6 to TRBJ1-5; TRBD1 might be the D (6 bases). V lost 3 bases to trimming and J lost 5 bases, with 15 bases between them. CDR1 SGHDT and CDR2 YYEEEE come from the germline V gene. There are 15 residues in the CDR3.

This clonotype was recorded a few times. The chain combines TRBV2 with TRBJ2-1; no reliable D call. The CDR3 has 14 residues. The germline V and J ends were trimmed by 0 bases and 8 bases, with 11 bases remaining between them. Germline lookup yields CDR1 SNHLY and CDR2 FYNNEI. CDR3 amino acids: CASSEAPGRDEQFF. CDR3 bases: TGTGCCAGCAGTGAAGCTCCAGGCCGGGATGAGCAGTTCTTC.